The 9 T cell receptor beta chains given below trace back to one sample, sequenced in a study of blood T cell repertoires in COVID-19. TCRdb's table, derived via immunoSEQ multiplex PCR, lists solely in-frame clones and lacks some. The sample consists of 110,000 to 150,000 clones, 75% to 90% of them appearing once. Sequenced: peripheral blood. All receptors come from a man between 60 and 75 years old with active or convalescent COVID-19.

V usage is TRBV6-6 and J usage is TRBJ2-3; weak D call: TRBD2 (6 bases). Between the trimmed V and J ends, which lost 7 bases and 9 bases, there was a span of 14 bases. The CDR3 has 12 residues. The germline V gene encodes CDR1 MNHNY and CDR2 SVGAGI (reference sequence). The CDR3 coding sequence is TGTGCCAGCACACAAACCCGGGGGACGCAGTATTTT. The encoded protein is CASTQTRGTQYF.

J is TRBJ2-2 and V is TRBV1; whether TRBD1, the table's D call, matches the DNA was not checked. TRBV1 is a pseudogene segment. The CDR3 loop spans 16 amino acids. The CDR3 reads CTSSQLRVGPTGELFF. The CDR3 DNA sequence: TGCACCAGCAGCCAACTTCGGGTGGGGCCAACCGGGGAGCTGTTTTTT.

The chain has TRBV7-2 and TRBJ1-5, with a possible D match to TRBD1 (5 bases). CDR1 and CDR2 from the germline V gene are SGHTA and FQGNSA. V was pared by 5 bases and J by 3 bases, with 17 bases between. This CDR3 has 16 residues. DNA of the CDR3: TGTGCCAGCAGCGCGGGACTTCCGGACGACAATCAGCCCCAGCATTTT. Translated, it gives CASSAGLPDDNQPQHF.

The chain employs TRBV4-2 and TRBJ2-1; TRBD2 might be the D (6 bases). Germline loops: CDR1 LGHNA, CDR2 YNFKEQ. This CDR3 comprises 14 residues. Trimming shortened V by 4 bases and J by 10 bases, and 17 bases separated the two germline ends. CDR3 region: CASSRTEGSQEQFF. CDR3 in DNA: TGTGCCAGCAGCCGAACGGAGGGTAGTCAAGAGCAGTTCTTC.

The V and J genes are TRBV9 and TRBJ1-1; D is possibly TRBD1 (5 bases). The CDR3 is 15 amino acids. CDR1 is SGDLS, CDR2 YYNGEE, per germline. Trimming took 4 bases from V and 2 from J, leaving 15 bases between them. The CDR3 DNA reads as TGTGCCAGCAGCCCTTCGGACCAGGGAAACACTGAAGCTTTCTTT. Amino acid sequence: CASSPSDQGNTEAFF.

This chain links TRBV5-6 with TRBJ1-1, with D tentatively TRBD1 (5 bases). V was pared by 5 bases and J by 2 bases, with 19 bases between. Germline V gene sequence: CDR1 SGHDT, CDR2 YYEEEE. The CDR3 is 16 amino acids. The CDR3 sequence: CASSPKIDRRNTEAFF. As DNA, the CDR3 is TGTGCCAGCAGTCCCAAGATAGACAGAAGAAACACTGAAGCTTTCTTT.

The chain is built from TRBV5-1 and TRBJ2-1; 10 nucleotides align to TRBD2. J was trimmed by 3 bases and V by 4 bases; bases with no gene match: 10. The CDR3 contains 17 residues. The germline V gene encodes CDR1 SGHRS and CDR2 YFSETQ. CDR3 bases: TGCGCCAGCAGCCCCTCCCGGAGCGGGGGGGTCTACAATGAGCAGTTCTTC. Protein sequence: CASSPSRSGGVYNEQFF.

CDR3 nucleotides: TGTGCCAGCTCCCCAGGGGCGATGAACACTGAAGCTTTCTTT. Amino acids: CASSPGAMNTEAFF. The rearrangement uses TRBV18 and TRBJ1-1, with a possible D match to TRBD1 (6 bases). Per the germline V gene, CDR1 is KGHSH and CDR2 is LQKENI. V dropped 6 bases and J dropped 0 bases, with 11 bases sitting between them. CDR3 length: 14 residues.

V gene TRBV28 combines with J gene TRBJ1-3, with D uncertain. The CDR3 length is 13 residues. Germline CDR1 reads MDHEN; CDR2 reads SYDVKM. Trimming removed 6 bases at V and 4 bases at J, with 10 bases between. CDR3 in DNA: TGTGCCAGCAGACCCACAGCCGGAAACACCATATATTTT. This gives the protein CASRPTAGNTIYF.